Below, 27 T cell receptor beta chains from the same sample are listed, as sequenced in a study of immune heterogeneity within non-small cell lung tumors. Amplification of the TCR beta CDR3 was achieved through multiplex PCR with 32 V and 13 J primers. TCRdb re-analysed the multiplex PCR reads in MiXCR, keeping a single row per CDR3 protein. The top ten hold approximately 3.7% of the sample, which has about 23,000 distinct CDR3 sequences, 27% seen once. For each sample, template was around 650 ng of bulk tumor genomic DNA. Surgery yielded several widely spaced biopsies per primary tumor. These patients got curative surgery after being newly diagnosed with untreated non-small cell lung cancer. Sequencing was done on a sample of lung tumor tissue. The receptors were gathered from a man in his forties or fifties with non-small cell lung cancer.

In this sample, this clonotype turned up a few times. V gene TRBV6-1 combines with J gene TRBJ2-7, with TRBD1 matching over 10 bases. The CDR3 consists of 17 residues. The V gene's germline CDR1 is MNHNS and CDR2 SASEGT. Germline trimming cut 5 bases from V and 2 bases from J; bases unmatched to any gene: 12. DNA of the CDR3: TGTGCCAGCAGTCCGCGACAGGGGGCAGGTAGCGCCTACGAGCAGTACTTC. Its protein is CASSPRQGAGSAYEQYF.

As concerns this clonotype: A much larger clone is a single base away; this may be a read error. The chain combines TRBV6-1 with TRBJ2-7; tentative D call: TRBD2 (6 bases). The CDR3 sequence is 14 residues long. Per the germline V gene, CDR1 is MNHNS and CDR2 is SASEGT. Written as DNA, the CDR3 is TGTGCCAGCAGTGGCCAAGCGGGCGCCTACGGGCAGTACTTC. This translates into CASSGQAGAYGQYF.

In this sample, this clonotype turned up many times. The chain employs TRBV4-2 and TRBJ2-7, with TRBD2 matching over 7 bases. Germline loops: CDR1 LGHNA, CDR2 YNFKEQ. This CDR3 has 15 residues. With 0 bases clipped from V and 3 bases from J, the junction kept 5 bases outside the gene matches. CDR3 in DNA: TGTGCCAGCAGCCAAGAGCTAGCGGTGATCTACGAGCAGTACTTC. Its protein is CASSQELAVIYEQYF.

A word on this clonotype: With a much larger clone just one base away, this may be a read error. J is TRBJ2-7 and V is TRBV6-2 or TRBV6-3; 7 bases line up with TRBD2. The CDR3 runs to 15 residues. Trimming removed 1 base from V and 4 bases from J; junction bases left unmatched: 7. Germline CDR1 and CDR2: MNHEY and SVGEGT. The CDR3 region is CASSYFGRGEYEQYF. CDR3 nucleotides: TGTGCCAGCAGTTACTTCGGCCGGGGGGAATACGAGCAGTACTTC.

This clonotype turned up a few times. The chain combines TRBV30 with TRBJ2-5; D assignment may be TRBD1 or TRBD2 (5 bases each). The germline V gene has CDR1 GTSNPN and CDR2 SVGIG (reference sequence). The CDR3 consists of 14 residues. V was shortened by 2 bases and J by 5 bases, with 15 bases between the two germline ends. CDR3 nucleotide sequence: TGTGCCTGGAGTAGATTGGGGGTTAGGGAGACCCAGTACTTC. It is translated as CAWSRLGVRETQYF.

This clonotype has ten or more counts. The rearrangement links TRBV12-3 or TRBV12-4 to TRBJ1-5; no reliable D call. The CDR3 extends over 16 amino acids. V was pared by 3 bases and J by 4 bases, with 16 bases between. CDR3 nucleotides: TGTGCCAGCAGTTTTGATCCCAGGAACAATAATCAGCCCCAGCATTTT. Translating it yields CASSFDPRNNNQPQHF.

This clonotype came up many times. The chain uses TRBV15 and TRBJ2-6; D is possibly TRBD1 (6 bases). The CDR3 spans 18 residues. V was shortened by 0 bases and J by 2 bases, with 14 bases between the two germline ends. Germline CDR1 reads LNHNV; CDR2 reads YYDKDF (reference sequence). The CDR3 protein is CATSREVPGAAGANVLTF. The CDR3 bases are TGTGCCACCAGCAGAGAAGTACCAGGGGCTGCTGGGGCCAACGTCCTGACTTTC.

This clonotype is medium-sized by share. The rearrangement joins TRBV27 to TRBJ2-7; weak D call: TRBD1 (5 bases). Deletions cut 5 bases from V and 1 base from J, with 12 bases between. This CDR3 has 14 amino acids. Germline V gene data show CDR1 as MNHEY and CDR2 as SMNVEV (reference sequence). The CDR3 region is CASSPNQGSYEQYF. The CDR3 coding sequence is TGTGCCAGCAGTCCAAACCAGGGTTCCTACGAGCAGTACTTC.

Of note for this clonotype: Given a much more abundant clone one base away, this may be a read error. The chain recombines TRBV25-1 with TRBJ2-1; 7 positions match TRBD2. V shed 1 base and J 5 bases; nucleotides not matched to a gene: 8. Germline V gives CDR1 MGHDK, CDR2 SYGVNS. This CDR3 has 16 amino acids. Here the CDR3 reads CASSEFGGRVNNEQFF. The CDR3 bases are TGTGCCAGCAGTGAATTCGGCGGGAGAGTGAACAATGAGCAGTTCTTC.

Turning to this clonotype: The germline gene is not matched at one end of the junction; a read error may be the cause. The chain has TRBV20-1 and TRBJ2-3; TRBD1 might be the D (5 bases). The CDR3 runs to 15 residues. Germline V gene data show CDR1 as DFQATT and CDR2 as SNEGSKA (reference sequence). The CDR3 is CSAMLRSGQTDTRYF. Written as DNA, the CDR3 is TGCAGTGCTATGTTGCGCTCAGGGCAGACAGATACGCGGTATTTT.

This clonotype was observed a handful of times. This chain uses TRBV20-1 with TRBJ2-3; D remains ambiguous. Germline V gene lookup returns CDR1 DFQATT and CDR2 SNEGSKA (reference sequence). CDR3 size: 14 residues. V dropped 2 bases and J dropped 2 bases, with 11 bases sitting between them. CDR3 region: CSARSGFFTDTQYF. The DNA of the CDR3 is TGCAGTGCTAGATCCGGGTTTTTCACAGATACGCAGTATTTT.

This clonotype was seen ten or more times. V gene TRBV20-1 combines with J gene TRBJ2-7; D unclear. Germline CDR1 reads DFQATT; CDR2 reads SNEGSKA (reference sequence). CDR3 size: 13 residues. V was cut by 6 bases and J by 0 bases, with 12 bases left in between. CDR3 nucleotides: TGCAGTGCCCAACGCCCGAGCTCCTACGAGCAGTACTTC. Encoded protein: CSAQRPSSYEQYF.

This clonotype turned up a few times. This sequence joins TRBV7-9 and TRBJ2-7, with TRBD1 identical over 11 bases. With 8 bases clipped from V and 4 bases from J, the junction kept 7 bases outside the gene matches. Germline V lookup: CDR1 SEHNR, CDR2 FQNEAQ (reference sequence). The CDR3 totals 14 residues. DNA of the CDR3: TGTGCCAGCGGAACCGGGACAGGGGGGTACGAGCAGTACTTC. It specifies CASGTGTGGYEQYF.

This clonotype was seen at least ten times. This sequence joins TRBV19 and TRBJ1-2; D is uncertain. CDR1 LNHDA and CDR2 SQIVND come from the germline V gene (reference sequence). The CDR3 consists of 14 residues. The V gene lost 1 base and the J gene lost 4 bases, with 10 bases spanning the gap. The DNA of the CDR3 is TGTGCCAGTAGTATAGGGCCTGGGAGCTATGGCTACACCTTC. Protein: CASSIGPGSYGYTF.

Only a few counts were recorded for this clonotype. The J gene is TRBJ1-5, the V gene TRBV20-1, with D perhaps matching TRBD1 (5 bases). Trimming removed 5 bases at V and 2 bases at J, with 10 bases between. CDR3 length: 13 amino acids. Germline V gene data show CDR1 as DFQATT and CDR2 as SNEGSKA (reference sequence). The CDR3 protein is CSAGLGGNQPQHF. The CDR3 DNA reads TGCAGTGCTGGTTTGGGGGGCAATCAGCCCCAGCATTTT.

The chain uses TRBV10-3 and TRBJ2-1; weak D call: TRBD2 (6 bases). V gave up 6 bases and J gave up 3 bases, with 12 bases separating them. The CDR3 is made up of 14 amino acids. CDR1 ENHRY and CDR2 SYGVKD come from the germline V gene. The CDR3 spells CAIREGLGYNEQFF. DNA of the CDR3: TGTGCCATCAGGGAGGGATTGGGCTACAATGAGCAGTTCTTC.

Concerning this clonotype: A clone one base away is much larger, so this may be a read error. V gene TRBV11-2 combines with J gene TRBJ2-7, with D perhaps matching TRBD1 (5 bases). The CDR3 has 15 residues. Per germline, CDR1 SGHAT and CDR2 FQNNGV. CDR3 sequence: CPSSQGSGRSYEQYF. The CDR3 DNA reads as TGTCCCAGCAGCCAGGGATCGGGTCGTTCCTACGAGCAGTACTTC.

The table lists this clonotype with many counts. In DNA form, the CDR3 reads TGCAGCGTCGCACTAGCGGGAGACACAGATACGCAGTATTTT. This sequence encodes CSVALAGDTDTQYF. The chain employs TRBV29-1 and TRBJ2-3; 11 bases map to TRBD2. The CDR3 sequence is 14 residues long. In germline, CDR1 is SQVTM, CDR2 ANQGSEA. J lost 2 bases, V lost 6 bases, and 4 bases had no gene match.

The gene calls are TRBV7-2 and TRBJ2-2; a weak D match, TRBD1 (7 bases). The V end lost 5 bases, the J end lost 1 base, and 17 bases lay between the germline ends. This CDR3 contains 17 residues. CDR1 and CDR2 from the germline V gene are SGHTA and FQGNSA. CDR3 in DNA: TGTGCCAGCAGCCCCGAAGGAGGGGGCGGGAACACCGGGGAGCTGTTTTTT. Protein: CASSPEGGGGNTGELFF.

This clonotype was seen a few times. V is TRBV30 and J is TRBJ1-2, with 7 bases fitting TRBD1. J was trimmed by 6 bases and V by 1 base; bases with no gene match: 8. CDR3 length: 14 amino acids. Germline V CDR1 and CDR2: GTSNPN, SVGIG (reference sequence). For the CDR3, the DNA is TGTGCCTGGAGTGGTAAGGGGGCGCGGGATGGCTACACCTTC. Translated: CAWSGKGARDGYTF.

Of note for this clonotype: A much larger clone differs by one base, so this may be a read error. The rearrangement joins TRBV30 to TRBJ1-5, with 8 bases identical to TRBD1. CDR3 length: 14 amino acids. Germline CDR1 GTSNPN, CDR2 SVGIG (reference sequence). The CDR3 protein is CAWGQGGTNHPQHF. DNA for the CDR3: TGTGCCTGGGGACAGGGAGGGACCAATCATCCCCAGCATTTT.

As for this clonotype: Possible read error: a much larger clone is one base away. CDR3 bases: TGTGCCAGCAGACCGGAGCGATTAATCCCCGGGGAGCTGTTTTTT. Translated, it gives CASRPERLIPGELFF. The rearrangement links TRBV6-2 or TRBV6-3 to TRBJ2-2; D remains unclear. The CDR3 covers 15 residues. Trimming stripped 6 bases from V and 6 bases from J, with 17 bases between. The germline V gene encodes CDR1 MNHEY and CDR2 SVGEGT.

By sample share, this clonotype is medium-sized (0.01 to 0.1%). This sequence joins TRBV19 and TRBJ2-2, with D maybe TRBD1 (6 bases). This CDR3 contains 17 residues. Germline V CDR1 and CDR2: LNHDA, SQIVND (reference sequence). The germline V and J ends were trimmed by 5 bases and 1 base, with 17 bases remaining between them. The chain's CDR3 is CASSSSGPTGNTGELFF. In nucleotides, the CDR3 is TGTGCCAGTAGTTCCTCGGGACCGACAGGGAACACCGGGGAGCTGTTTTTT.

This chain joins TRBV7-9 and TRBJ1-2; TRBD1 matches at 10 bases. J gave up 3 bases and V 5 bases, and 6 bases lay outside the gene matches. Germline V gives CDR1 SEHNR, CDR2 FQNEAQ (reference sequence). The CDR3 has 15 residues. The CDR3 sequence is CASSPGQGTYYGYTF. The CDR3, as DNA: TGTGCCAGCAGCCCGGGACAGGGGACGTACTATGGCTACACCTTC.

As to this clonotype: Just one base apart from a much larger clone, this may be a read error. This chain joins TRBV6-1 and TRBJ1-5, with D perhaps matching TRBD1 (5 bases). Germline V gene lookup returns CDR1 MNHNS and CDR2 SASEGT. There are 14 residues in the CDR3. CDR3 protein: CASGAGRSNQPQNF. As DNA, the CDR3 is TGTGCCAGCGGGGCAGGGCGTAGCAATCAGCCCCAGAATTTT.

The rearrangement links TRBV6-2 or TRBV6-3 to TRBJ1-1; tentatively, D is TRBD1 (6 bases). Germline V gives CDR1 MNHEY, CDR2 SVGEGT. This CDR3 is 17 amino acids long. Trimming stripped 6 bases from V and 1 base from J, with 21 bases between. In nucleotides, the CDR3 is TGTGCCAGCAGAGACGTAGGGGGTGGTTGGTGGAACACTGAAGCTTTCTTT. Amino acid sequence: CASRDVGGGWWNTEAFF.

V and J are TRBV2 and TRBJ2-1, with 11 bases that match TRBD2. The CDR3 covers 17 residues. Germline values: CDR1 SNHLY, CDR2 FYNNEI. The ends lost 5 bases at V and 6 bases at J; junction bases unmatched: 12. The CDR3 DNA reads TGTGCCAGCAGTTACGCCGGGACTAGCGGCAACCCCAATGAGCAGTTCTTC. It codes for CASSYAGTSGNPNEQFF.